This TCR beta chain originates from a study of T-cell memory formation after mild COVID-19 (dated by TCRdb to the early 2020s). For the study in its entirety: Most TCR sequence clusters were specific to one of the two donors. In two donors, T-cell clones that expanded and contracted after mild COVID-19 were tracked by sequencing TCRalpha and TCRbeta repertoires over time. Two young, previously healthy adult volunteers, one female and one male, were included in the cohort. Overall study results and their limits: Contracting CD4+ clones turned up mainly in the CM and EM memory subsets, whereas EMRA was where CD8+ clones were enriched. Balanced CD4/CD8 phenotypes were observed for clones contracting from day 15 to 85, whereas a bias towards CD4+ was observed for a second wave of clones expanding from day 15 to 37. The study covered only a couple of mild cases, and larger cohorts including severe cases with pre-infection samples were considered necessary. The second-wave clones that peaked on day 37 were not confirmed to be SARS-CoV-2 specific. Some responding clones were detected in pre-infection memory, which suggested that pre-existing cross-reactive memory T cells had joined the SARS-CoV-2 response.

This clonotype was observed a few times. Its antigen has not been determined. The record has no base qualities; no much larger clone is one base away. Ficoll-Paque density gradient centrifugation was the method used to isolate PBMCs. V ends up 2 bases short and J 3 bases short, with an unmatched junction base count of 4. According to the germline V gene, CDR1 reads SNHLY and CDR2 reads FYNNEI. The CDR3 spans 14 residues, from the cysteine through the phenylalanine. The only DNA kept is the CDR3, 42 bases in frame from the first base. For sequencing, an Illumina NovaSeq 6000 was employed. Using 5'RACE with constant-segment primers, TCRalpha and TCRbeta cDNA libraries were constructed, with sample barcodes and unique molecular identifiers added in the process. Trizol reagent was used to extract RNA from every sample. Library amplification was performed in two PCR steps, and a second sample barcode and Illumina TruSeq adapters were introduced in the second step. The libraries were sequenced on an Illumina NovaSeq using 2 x 150 bp paired-end reads. Regarding the original processing steps: With migec v1.2.7, reads were demultiplexed and then collapsed into UMI-guided consensus sequences. With mixcr v2.1.11, UMI consensuses were aligned to TRA and TRB V and J templates and assembled into clonotypes. Clonotypes were classified as expanded or contracted when called significant by both edgeR and NoisET, with noise models trained on biological replicates. edgeR calls used a false discovery rate-adjusted p below 0.01 and a log2 fold-change threshold of 1. As an exploratory analysis of dynamics, PCA with hierarchical clustering was applied to max-normalized trajectories of the 1000 most abundant clonotypes. Each responding clone was given a CD4 or CD8 phenotype based on the CD4+ and CD8+ repertoires, which had been sequenced separately. Using fastp at Q25 and MiXCR, TCRdb reprocessed the public reads and kept productive beta chains. Every CDR3 protein is listed once, alongside the most common genes and DNA of its rows. TCRdb assigned the V and J calls; the authors' analysis was not used. In this sample the table shows hundreds of thousands of distinct CDR3 sequences, about 15% of which occur a single time. Around a fifth of the sample is taken by the ten largest.

The sample taken for sequencing was PBMCs or a T cell subset sorted from them (not recorded which). The TCR sequence derives from a man aged 18-30 years who had mild COVID-19 (a few samples of this study predate the infection). The sample titles of this study are shuffled in the database, so cell type and time point are left out; the donor was told from shared clones. Recombination linked TRBV2 to TRBJ2-7; 7 middle bases align to TRBD1. The CDR3: CASSEQGVLYEQYF. Read as DNA, the sequence is TGTGCCAGCAGTGAACAGGGGGTACTCTACGAGCAGTACTTC.